Listed below are T cell receptor beta chains from one sample, sequenced in a study of blood T cell repertoires in COVID-19. Method: immunoSEQ multiplex PCR; TCRdb's copy keeps in-frame clones and lacks some. The data contain about 150,000 clones, around 87% of them singletons. The specimen sequenced was PBMCs or T cells enriched from blood (not recorded which). The receptors derive from a woman aged 40 to 50 who had been exposed to COVID-19. Each CDR3 is given with its conserved first and last residue. A D gene is named only where the DNA matches it firmly. Rows give clone size only sometimes, using once, few, many, or a class for an expanded clone.

d_call	v_call	clone_size	j_call	cdr3_aa	cdr3_nt
TRBD1	TRBV9	-	TRBJ1-1	CASSVVETGVRGAFF	TGTGCCAGCAGCGTAGTAGAGACAGGGGTCCGTGGTGCTTTCTTT
-	TRBV21-1	-	TRBJ1-1	CASSKDGRRENTEAFF	TGTGCCAGCAGCAAAGATGGAAGACGGGAGAACACTGAAGCTTTCTTT
-	TRBV27	-	TRBJ2-5	CASSLSDSFQETQYF	TGTGCCAGCAGTTTATCCGACAGTTTCCAAGAGACCCAGTACTTC
TRBD1	TRBV5-8	-	TRBJ2-7	CASTRTGGFSYEQYF	TGTGCCAGCACCCGGACAGGGGGATTTTCCTACGAGCAGTACTTC
-	TRBV5-1	-	TRBJ1-5	CASSLGEGDQPQHF	TGCGCCAGCAGCTTGGGGGAAGGGGATCAGCCCCAGCATTTT
TRBD2	TRBV27	-	TRBJ2-5	CASGFWEGETQYF	TGTGCCAGCGGATTTTGGGAGGGGGAGACCCAGTACTTC
TRBD1	TRBV19	-	TRBJ1-3	CASSIGGTAGNTIYF	TGTGCCAGTAGTATAGGGGGGACAGCTGGAAACACCATATATTTT
TRBD1	TRBV11-3	once	TRBJ2-7	CASSSRDRGPYEQYF	TGTGCCAGCAGCTCTCGGGACAGGGGACCCTACGAGCAGTACTTC
-	TRBV5-8	-	TRBJ1-1	CASSFTGIVSRTEAFF	TGTGCCAGCAGCTTCACAGGGATCGTGAGTCGAACTGAAGCTTTCTTT
-	TRBV29-1	-	TRBJ2-1	CSVQGEQFF	TGCAGCGTTCAGGGTGAGCAGTTCTTC
-	TRBV9	-	TRBJ2-5	CASSTRTGRVGETQYF	TGTGCCAGCAGCACCCGGACAGGGAGGGTGGGAGAGACCCAGTACTTC
TRBD2	TRBV6-4	-	TRBJ2-3	CASSVTSGASTDTQYF	TGTGCCAGCAGTGTCACTAGCGGGGCTAGCACAGATACGCAGTATTTT
TRBD2	TRBV28	-	TRBJ2-7	CASRSGLAGYEQYF	TGTGCCAGCAGGTCGGGACTAGCGGGTTACGAGCAGTACTTC
TRBD2	TRBV28	-	TRBJ2-1	CASSPGLALGVEQFF	TGTGCCAGCAGTCCCGGACTAGCTCTTGGTGTTGAGCAGTTCTTC
TRBD1	TRBV27	-	TRBJ1-2	CASSDRAQNYGYTF	TGTGCCAGCTCGGACAGGGCGCAGAACTATGGCTACACCTTC
TRBD1	TRBV5-4	-	TRBJ2-3	CASSSRDRVADTQYF	TGTGCCAGCAGCTCCCGGGACAGGGTGGCAGATACGCAGTATTTT
TRBD1	TRBV11-3	-	TRBJ2-7	CASSLERDRAEYEQYF	TGTGCCAGCAGCTTAGAACGGGACAGAGCCGAATACGAGCAGTACTTC
TRBD2	TRBV5-4	-	TRBJ2-1	CANGLAGARGNEQFF	TGTGCCAACGGACTAGCGGGGGCCCGCGGCAATGAGCAGTTCTTC
-	TRBV5-1	few	TRBJ1-2	CASSAREGPPEANYGYTF	TGCGCCAGCAGCGCAAGGGAGGGACCTCCCGAGGCGAACTATGGCTACACCTTC
-	TRBV9	-	TRBJ2-3	CASSSRTKSTDTQYF	TGTGCCAGCAGCTCCCGGACAAAAAGCACAGATACGCAGTATTTT
-	TRBV3-1/TRBV3-2	-	TRBJ2-5	CASSQVATREETQYF	TGTGCCAGCAGCCAAGTCGCGACTAGAGAAGAGACCCAGTACTTC
TRBD2	TRBV3-1/TRBV3-2	-	TRBJ2-7	CASSQEMRLAGYEQYF	TGTGCCAGCAGCCAAGAAATGAGGCTAGCGGGCTACGAGCAGTACTTC
-	TRBV6-5	-	TRBJ1-5	CASSPLDRFNQPQHF	TGTGCCAGCAGTCCCCTTGACAGGTTCAATCAGCCCCAGCATTTT
-	TRBV9	-	TRBJ2-3	CASSDRGDTQYF	TGTGCCAGCAGTGACCGGGGAGATACGCAGTATTTT
-	TRBV27	-	TRBJ2-5	CASSKPVKTQYF	TGTGCCAGCAGTAAGCCTGTGAAGACCCAGTACTTC
TRBD2	TRBV5-6	-	TRBJ2-5	CASSLYTGGETQYF	TGTGCCAGCAGTTTATATACGGGGGGAGAGACCCAGTACTTC